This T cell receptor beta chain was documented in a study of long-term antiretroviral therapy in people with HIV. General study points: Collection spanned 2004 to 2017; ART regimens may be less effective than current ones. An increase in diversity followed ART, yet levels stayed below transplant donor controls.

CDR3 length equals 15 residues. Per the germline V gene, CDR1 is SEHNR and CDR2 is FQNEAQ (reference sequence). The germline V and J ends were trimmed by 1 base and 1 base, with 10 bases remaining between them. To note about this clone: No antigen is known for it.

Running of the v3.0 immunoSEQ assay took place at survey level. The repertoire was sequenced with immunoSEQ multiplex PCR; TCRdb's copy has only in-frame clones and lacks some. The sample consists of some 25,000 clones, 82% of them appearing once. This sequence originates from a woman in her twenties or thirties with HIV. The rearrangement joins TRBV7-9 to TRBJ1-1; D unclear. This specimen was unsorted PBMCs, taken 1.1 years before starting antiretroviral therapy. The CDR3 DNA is TGTGCCAGCAGCTTAGATGACTGGCGGAACACTGAAGCTTTCTTT. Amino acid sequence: CASSLDDWRNTEAFF.